The 27 T cell receptor beta chains given below trace back to one sample, sequenced in a study of blood T cells in healthy people across ages. For the second PCR, which ran for about 6 to 11 cycles, a sample-barcoded 5' primer and a J-beta primer mix were used. TCRdb re-analysed the 5' RACE reads in MiXCR, keeping a single row per CDR3 protein. This repertoire shows just under 900,000 distinct CDR3 sequences, 29% found once; its top ten account for 15% to 20%. The sample consisted of blood. These receptors came from a woman aged 80 or over in good health.

The V gene is TRBV7-2, the J gene TRBJ1-1; perhaps TRBD1 as D (5 bases). Germline CDR1 reads SGHTA; CDR2 reads FQGNSA. V lost 0 bases, J lost 2 bases, and 10 bases lay in between. This CDR3 comprises 15 residues. The CDR3 loop reads CASSLAGRSNTEAFF. The CDR3 bases are TGTGCCAGCAGCTTAGCGGGACGCAGCAACACTGAAGCTTTCTTT.

In this sample, this clonotype turned up many times. The chain combines TRBV7-2 with TRBJ1-2; D is uncertain. The CDR3 sequence is 13 residues long. Per germline, CDR1 SGHTA and CDR2 FQGNSA. The ends were cut back, 5 bases at V and 6 bases at J, with 13 bases in the middle. This chain's CDR3 is CASSPTRGNGYTF. In nucleotides, the CDR3 is TGTGCCAGCAGCCCCACCCGGGGAAATGGCTACACCTTC.

The chain employs TRBV15 and TRBJ2-5; no firm D call. The V end was cut by 3 bases, the J end by 2 bases, with 10 bases between. The germline V gene has CDR1 LNHNV and CDR2 YYDKDF (reference sequence). There are 14 residues in the CDR3. The chain's CDR3 is CATSSRVKQETQYF. The CDR3 DNA reads TGTGCCACCAGCAGCCGGGTCAAACAAGAGACCCAGTACTTC.

The table lists this clonotype with many counts. The chain uses TRBV5-1 and TRBJ2-1; tentatively, D is TRBD1 (6 bases). The CDR3 spans 11 residues. CDR1 and CDR2 from the germline V gene are SGHRS and YFSETQ. Between the trimmed V and J ends, which lost 4 bases and 13 bases, there was a span of 12 bases. The CDR3 DNA sequence: TGCGCCAGCAGCGCCGGGACATCCCAGTTCTTC. Protein product: CASSAGTSQFF.

This chain connects TRBV27 to TRBJ2-5; D is uncertain. The CDR3 sequence is 9 residues long. Trimming removed 7 bases from V and 5 bases from J, with 2 bases in between. In germline, CDR1 is MNHEY, CDR2 SMNVEV (reference sequence). CDR3 in amino acids: CASMETQYF. CDR3 DNA sequence: TGTGCCAGCATGGAGACCCAGTACTTC.

This clonotype was observed a single time. A read error may account for a junction end that differs from germline. The J gene is TRBJ2-4, the V gene TRBV7-9, with D perhaps matching TRBD1 or TRBD2 (6 bases each). The J call may be mistaken, given a closer DNA end match to TRBJ2-5. The CDR3 is made up of 14 amino acids. CDR1 SEHNR and CDR2 FQNEAQ come from the germline V gene (reference sequence). The CDR3 loop reads CVSSGAKGGETQYF. The CDR3 DNA follows: TGTGTCAGCAGCGGAGCGAAAGGGGGGGAGACCCAGTACTTC.

This chain links TRBV12-3 or TRBV12-4 with TRBJ2-7; 8 bases align to TRBD2. This CDR3 has 14 residues. The trim removed 1 base at V and 5 bases at J, leaving 4 bases unmatched. The CDR3 loop reads CASSLEVGLDEQYF. CDR3 in DNA: TGTGCCAGCAGTTTAGAAGTGGGACTAGACGAGCAGTACTTC.

The genes are TRBV12-3 or TRBV12-4 and TRBJ1-2; possible D gene TRBD1, 6 bases. The CDR3 is 14 amino acids. V lost 4 bases to trimming and J lost 4 bases, with 13 bases between them. CDR3 sequence reads: CASSSRGKGYGYTF. The CDR3 DNA sequence: TGTGCCAGCAGTTCCAGGGGTAAAGGCTATGGCTACACCTTC.

The table lists this clonotype with many counts. The gene calls are TRBV12-3 or TRBV12-4 and TRBJ1-2, with a weak D call TRBD1 (6 bases). The CDR3 totals 15 residues. Deletions cut 7 bases from V and 8 bases from J, with 23 bases between. The CDR3, as DNA: TGTGCCAGCAAACTACAATTGGACAGTACGAGGGGCTACACCTTC. It encodes CASKLQLDSTRGYTF.

This clonotype has a count of ten or more. The chain's CDR3 is CASSRTGTSYGYTF. The CDR3 nucleotides read TGTGCCAGCAGCCGAACGGGGACCTCCTATGGCTACACCTTC. The rearrangement joins TRBV7-2 to TRBJ1-2; D perhaps matches TRBD1 (5 bases). The CDR3 has 14 amino acids. V lost 5 bases and J lost 4, with 14 bases in between. CDR1 is SGHTA and CDR2 is FQGNSA in the germline V gene.

The chain couples TRBV19 to TRBJ1-5, with TRBD1 as a possible D gene (6 bases). Germline V gene sequence: CDR1 LNHDA, CDR2 SQIVND (reference sequence). This CDR3 spans 15 amino acids. Trimming shortened V by 4 bases and J by 1 base, and 11 bases separated the two germline ends. The CDR3 protein is CASSRDNESNQPQHF. The CDR3, as DNA: TGTGCCAGTAGTAGGGACAACGAAAGCAATCAGCCCCAGCATTTT.

This clonotype appeared many times. The chain carries TRBV20-1 and TRBJ2-7; TRBD2 is a possible D gene (6 bases). The length of the CDR3 is 13 residues. The ends were cut back, 3 bases at V and 0 bases at J, with 9 bases in the middle. Germline V gene sequence: CDR1 DFQATT, CDR2 SNEGSKA (reference sequence). This CDR3 is CSASPAGSYEQYF. For the CDR3, the DNA is TGCAGTGCTAGCCCAGCGGGCTCCTACGAGCAGTACTTC.

The genes are TRBV20-1 and TRBJ2-5; 7 nucleotides line up with TRBD2. CDR1 DFQATT and CDR2 SNEGSKA come from the germline V gene (reference sequence). This CDR3 contains 14 residues. The V gene end was trimmed by 4 bases and the J gene end by 5 bases; junction bases not matched to a gene: 10. The CDR3 DNA sequence: TGCAGTGCTATGGGCGGGGGAGTCTCGGAGACCCAGTACTTC. Translation gives CSAMGGGVSETQYF.

On this clonotype: At one boundary the junction diverges from the germline segment, which might be a read error. The chain links TRBV18 to TRBJ2-1; maybe TRBD2 (6 bases). This CDR3 spans 17 amino acids. Germline assignment: CDR1 KGHSH and CDR2 LQKENI. The CDR3 nucleotides are TGTGCCAGCTCACTATTTAGTCGGGGGAGCTCCCACAATGAGCAGTTCTTC. Translation: CASSLFSRGSSHNEQFF.

This clonotype was observed a few times. The rearrangement joins TRBV29-1 to TRBJ2-1; TRBD2 agrees at 10 bases. The germline V gene has CDR1 SQVTM and CDR2 ANQGSEA. The junction had 9 bases not matched to a gene; V was cut back by 1 base and J by 0 bases. The CDR3 extends over 18 amino acids. CDR3 bases: TGCAGCGTTGAAGTTAATAGCGGGGGGTTCCGCTCCTACAATGAGCAGTTCTTC. This gives the protein CSVEVNSGGFRSYNEQFF.

Many counts were recorded for this clonotype. The J gene is TRBJ2-5, the V gene TRBV12-3 or TRBV12-4; 8 positions agree with TRBD1. The length of the CDR3 is 14 residues. Trimming at V came to 5 bases and at J to 5 bases, leaving 7 bases not matched to a gene. The chain's CDR3 is CASSPDRVDETQYF. CDR3 DNA sequence: TGTGCCAGCAGTCCGGACAGGGTGGACGAGACCCAGTACTTC.

Of note for this clonotype: The junction does not match germline at one end; this may be a read error. The chain uses TRBV5-6 and TRBJ2-1; the D gene is possibly TRBD1 (6 bases). The CDR3 consists of 14 residues. Germline V gene data show CDR1 as SGHDT and CDR2 as YYEEEE. CDR3 residues: CASSLGGHNKEQFF. CDR3 bases: TGTGCCAGCAGCTTGGGGGGACATAACAAGGAGCAGTTCTTC.

This clonotype turned up a few times. The gene calls are TRBV19 and TRBJ2-5; 11 bases fit TRBD2. The V and J ends lost 4 bases and 7 bases, in that order; junction bases with no gene match: 8. Germline V lookup: CDR1 LNHDA, CDR2 SQIVND (reference sequence). The CDR3 extends over 15 amino acids. CDR3 coding DNA: TGTGCCAGTAGTAGGGCTAGCGGGGGGCGAGGGACCCAGTACTTC. It specifies CASSRASGGRGTQYF. The whole variable domain, filled in from reference TRBV19 and TRBJ2-5, reads DGGITQSPKYLFRKEGQNVTLSCEQNLNHDAMYWYRQDPGQGLRLIYYSQIVNDFQKGDIAEGYSVSREKKESFPLTVTSAQKNPTAFYLCASSRASGGRGTQYFGPGTRLLVL.

This sequence joins TRBV3-1 and TRBJ1-2, with D uncertain. V was shortened by 3 bases and J by 2 bases, with 13 bases between the two germline ends. CDR1 and CDR2 (germline): LGHDT, YNNKEL (reference sequence). The CDR3 sequence is 15 residues long. The CDR3 reads CASSHHCSTNYGYTF. CDR3 coding DNA: TGTGCCAGCAGCCACCACTGCAGCACCAACTATGGCTACACCTTC.

This clonotype was observed many times. The chain uses TRBV20-1 and TRBJ1-2; the D is unclear. Looked up from germline, CDR1 is DFQATT and CDR2 is SNEGSKA (reference sequence). Trimming took 3 bases from V and 8 from J, leaving 13 bases between them. The CDR3 runs to 12 residues. CDR3 in DNA: TGCAGTGCTAGGCAGGATCGGTACGGCTACACCTTC. Amino acids: CSARQDRYGYTF.

This clonotype came up once. The J gene is TRBJ2-4, the V gene TRBV6-2 or TRBV6-3; D might be TRBD2 (6 bases). The length of the CDR3 is 15 residues. V was cut by 8 bases and J by 13 bases, with 27 bases left in between. Germline CDR1 reads MNHEY; CDR2 reads SVGEGT. CDR3 amino acids: CASSLRRDGVSGQYF. CDR3 coding DNA: TGTGCCAGCTCCCTGCGGCGGGACGGCGTAAGCGGGCAGTACTTC.

This clonotype appeared a few times. A read error is possible here, since a much larger clone lies one base away. The chain is built from TRBV6-5 and TRBJ2-3; possible D gene TRBD2, 7 bases. The CDR3 is made up of 15 amino acids. The V gene lost 10 bases and the J gene lost 5 bases, with 22 bases spanning the gap. Per germline, CDR1 MNHEY and CDR2 SVGAGI. Written as DNA, the CDR3 is TGTGCCACCCGTAGACGTGGGGGGGCAGGAGATACGCAGTATTTT. Its translation is CATRRRGGAGDTQYF.

The V call is TRBV29-1, the J call TRBJ1-2; TRBD1 is a possible D gene (6 bases). This CDR3 has 11 amino acids. The V and J ends lost 7 bases and 8 bases respectively, with 14 bases between them. Germline-derived CDR1 and CDR2 are SQVTM and ANQGSEA. The CDR3 DNA is TGCAGCGCCGGACAGAGAGAAGGCTACACCTTC. Its translation: CSAGQREGYTF.

At least ten counts were recorded for this clonotype. The chain uses TRBV6-2 or TRBV6-3 and TRBJ2-7, with 9 positions matching TRBD1. J lost 4 bases, V lost 8 bases, and 9 bases had no gene match. This CDR3 contains 14 residues. CDR1 is MNHEY, CDR2 SVGEGT, per germline. The CDR3 DNA reads TGTGCCAGCGGCTCGGGACAGGGAAAATACGAGCAGTACTTC. It codes for CASGSGQGKYEQYF.

As concerns this clonotype: This may be a read error: a much more frequent sequence differs by one nucleotide. The gene calls are TRBV9 and TRBJ2-3; TRBD2 is a possible D gene (6 bases). There are 15 residues in the CDR3. Germline V gene lookup returns CDR1 SGDLS and CDR2 YYNGEE. The germline V and J ends were trimmed by 3 bases and 4 bases, with 15 bases remaining between them. DNA of the CDR3: TGTGCCAGCAGCGCTCCGGGACTCAGCGCAGATACGCAGTATTTT. Protein: CASSAPGLSADTQYF. Looking up the rest from reference TRBV9 and TRBJ2-3 gives the full variable domain: DSGVTQTPKHLITATGQRVTLRCSPRSGDLSVYWYQQSLDQGLQFLIQYYNGEERAKGNILERFSAQQFPDLHSELNLSSLELGDSALYFCASSAPGLSADTQYFGPGTRLTVL.

This clonotype was seen many times. The rearrangement links TRBV12-3 or TRBV12-4 to TRBJ1-4; tentatively, D is TRBD1 (5 bases). The CDR3 has 15 residues. V was cut by 7 bases and J by 7 bases, with 19 bases left in between. The CDR3 DNA reads TGTGCCAGCATTCCTTCAGGGAGGAAGGGTGAAAAACTGTTTTTT. Amino acids: CASIPSGRKGEKLFF.

With respect to this clonotype: Given a much more abundant clone one base away, this may be a read error. The gene calls are TRBV7-2 and TRBJ2-5; 7 bases are shared with TRBD1. The CDR3 has 14 amino acids. Germline V gene lookup returns CDR1 SGHTA and CDR2 FQGNSA. CDR3 sequence: CASSLDRGQGTQYF. DNA for the CDR3: TGTGCCAGCAGCTTAGACAGGGGACAAGGGACCCAGTACTTC.